This T cell receptor (beta chain) was captured by sequencing in a study of blood T cell repertoires in COVID-19. The study drew participants aged 18 to 89 years from fewer than 30 US areas. Participants reported their clinical history, and cohort assignment relied on those reports. CDR1 and CDR2 from the germline V gene are LGHDT and YNNKEL (reference sequence). This CDR3 region has 14 residues. Trimming took 4 bases from V and 5 from J, leaving 9 bases between them. Under the authors' procedure: Amplifying reference gene primers gave estimates of nucleated cell counts. TCRdb's table, derived via immunoSEQ multiplex PCR, lists solely in-frame clones and lacks some. The DNA gave D and trimming, while V, J and clone size come from that table. The table records approximately 260,000 clones, about 80% of them present only once.

The source material was PBMCs or T cells enriched from blood (not recorded which). This sequence joins TRBV3-1 (or the pseudogene TRBV3-2) and TRBJ1-6, with D perhaps matching TRBD1 (6 bases). This receptor was taken from a man aged 25-45 years with acute COVID-19. CDR3 residues: CASSRQGNNSPLHF. CDR3 nucleotide sequence: TGTGCCAGCAGCCGGCAGGGGAATAATTCACCCCTCCACTTT.